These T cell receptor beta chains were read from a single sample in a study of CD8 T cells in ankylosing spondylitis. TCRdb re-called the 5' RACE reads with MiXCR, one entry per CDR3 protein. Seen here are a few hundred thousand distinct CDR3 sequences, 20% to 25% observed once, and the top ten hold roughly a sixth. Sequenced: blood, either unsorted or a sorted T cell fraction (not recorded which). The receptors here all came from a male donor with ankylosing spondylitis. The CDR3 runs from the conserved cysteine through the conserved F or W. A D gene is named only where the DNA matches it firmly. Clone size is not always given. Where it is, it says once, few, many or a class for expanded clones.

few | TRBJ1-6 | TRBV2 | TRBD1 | CASSARDRVNSPLHF | TGTGCCAGCAGTGCCCGGGACAGGGTTAATTCACCCCTCCACTTT
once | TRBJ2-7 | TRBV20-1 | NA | CSARDPRVTYEQYF | TGCAGTGCTAGAGATCCGAGGGTTACCTACGAGCAGTACTTC
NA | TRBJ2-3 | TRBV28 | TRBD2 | CASSPTSGRAADTQYF | TGTGCCAGCAGCCCAACTAGCGGGAGGGCCGCAGATACGCAGTATTTT
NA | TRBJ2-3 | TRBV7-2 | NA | CASSLRHQGGTQYF | TGTGCCAGCAGCTTAAGGCACCAAGGAGGTACGCAGTATTTT
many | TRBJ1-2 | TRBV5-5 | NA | CASSREPQGHGYTF | TGTGCCAGCAGCCGGGAACCCCAGGGGCATGGCTACACCTTC
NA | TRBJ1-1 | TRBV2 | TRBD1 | CASSRDRAGTEVFF | TGTGCCAGCAGTCGGGACAGGGCAGGCACTGAAGTTTTCTTT
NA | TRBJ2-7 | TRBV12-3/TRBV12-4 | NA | CASSRRPYYEQYF | TGTGCCAGCAGTCGTCGTCCCTACTACGAGCAGTACTTC
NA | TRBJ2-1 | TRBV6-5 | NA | CASSFRADYNEQFF | TGTGCCAGCAGTTTTCGAGCGGACTACAATGAGCAGTTCTTC
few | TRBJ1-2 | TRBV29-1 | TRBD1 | CSAGRGQNYGYTF | TGCAGCGCCGGTCGGGGACAGAATTATGGCTACACCTTC
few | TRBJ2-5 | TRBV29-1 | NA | CSVDMGNRETQYF | TGCAGCGTTGATATGGGGAACCGGGAGACCCAGTACTTC
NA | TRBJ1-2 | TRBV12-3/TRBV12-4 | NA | CASSLKTRVLGYTF | TGTGCCAGCAGTTTGAAGACCAGGGTACTTGGCTACACCTTC
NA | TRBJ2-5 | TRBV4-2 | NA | CASSPAGGETQYF | TGTGCCAGCAGCCCGGCAGGAGGAGAGACCCAGTACTTC
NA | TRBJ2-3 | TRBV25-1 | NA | CASSGHTTATATQYF | TGTGCCAGCAGTGGTCACACCACCGCAACAGCTACGCAGTATTTT
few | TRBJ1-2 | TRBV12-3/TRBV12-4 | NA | CASSFPLRVGYTF | TGTGCCAGCAGTTTCCCCCTCCGGGTTGGCTACACCTTC
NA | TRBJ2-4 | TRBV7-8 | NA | CASSDRWGLAKNIQYF | TGTGCCAGCAGCGACCGGTGGGGCCTGGCCAAAAACATTCAGTACTTC
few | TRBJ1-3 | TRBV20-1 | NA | CSARDLRSGNTIYF | TGCAGTGCTAGAGATCTCCGATCTGGAAACACCATATATTTT
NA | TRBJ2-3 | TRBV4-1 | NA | CASSQGPPGLRTDTQYF | TGCGCCAGCAGCCAAGGCCCACCGGGCCTAAGAACAGATACGCAGTATTTT
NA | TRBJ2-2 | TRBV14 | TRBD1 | CASSTRTGSNTGELFF | TGTGCCAGCAGCACACGGACAGGGAGTAACACCGGGGAGCTGTTTTTT
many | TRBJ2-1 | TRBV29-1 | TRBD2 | CSGIGLVQFF | TGCAGCGGGATCGGACTAGTGCAGTTCTTC
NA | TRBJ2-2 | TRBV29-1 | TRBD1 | CSAYRGGELFF | TGCAGCGCATACAGGGGCGGGGAGCTGTTTTTT